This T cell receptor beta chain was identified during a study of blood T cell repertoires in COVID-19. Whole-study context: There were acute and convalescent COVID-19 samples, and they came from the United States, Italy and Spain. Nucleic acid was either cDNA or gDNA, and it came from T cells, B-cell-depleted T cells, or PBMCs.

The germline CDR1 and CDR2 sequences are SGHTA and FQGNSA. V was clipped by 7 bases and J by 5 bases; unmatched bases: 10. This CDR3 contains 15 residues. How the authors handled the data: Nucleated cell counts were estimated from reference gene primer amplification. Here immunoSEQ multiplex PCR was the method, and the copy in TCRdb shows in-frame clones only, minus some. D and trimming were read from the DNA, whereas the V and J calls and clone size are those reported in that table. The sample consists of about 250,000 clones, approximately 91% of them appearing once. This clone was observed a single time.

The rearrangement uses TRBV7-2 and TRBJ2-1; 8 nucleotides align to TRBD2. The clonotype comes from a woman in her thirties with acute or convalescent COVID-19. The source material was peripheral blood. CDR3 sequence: CASTKASSGHNEQFF. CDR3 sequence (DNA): TGTGCCAGCACCAAAGCCTCTAGCGGGCACAATGAGCAGTTCTTC.